These 15 T cell receptor beta chains share one sample of origin, sequenced in a study of blood T cell repertoires in COVID-19. Here immunoSEQ multiplex PCR was the method, and the copy in TCRdb shows in-frame clones only, minus some. The repertoire holds hundreds of thousands of clones, with roughly 83% as singletons. Sequencing was done on a sample of PBMCs or T cells enriched from blood (not recorded which). The receptors were sampled from a woman in her forties or fifties who had recovered from COVID-19.

The rearrangement joins TRBV3-1 (or the pseudogene TRBV3-2) to TRBJ1-1, with a tentative D call TRBD1 (5 bases). V gave up 10 bases and J gave up 6 bases, with 12 bases separating them. CDR3 length: 11 amino acids. Looked up from germline, CDR1 is LGHDT and CDR2 is YNNKEL (reference sequence). CDR3 protein: CATRGGSEAFF. CDR3 in DNA: TGTGCCACCCGGGGGGGTTCTGAAGCTTTCTTT.

This clone was detected once. This CDR3 is also generated by other DNA sequences in the sample. The chain joins TRBV9 to TRBJ2-3; D not resolved. The germline gives CDR1 SGDLS, CDR2 YYNGEE. The CDR3 length is 14 residues. Trimming pared 0 bases from V and 0 bases from J, leaving 5 bases between. DNA for the CDR3: TGTGCCAGCAGCGTAGTGAGTAGCACAGATACGCAGTATTTT. Residues: CASSVVSSTDTQYF.

The V gene is TRBV30, the J gene TRBJ2-4; 11 positions agree with TRBD2. V shed 8 bases and J 9 bases; nucleotides not matched to a gene: 15. Germline V gene data show CDR1 as GTSNPN and CDR2 as SVGIG (reference sequence). The CDR3 totals 15 residues. The CDR3 reads CASSGRANQPGIQYF. CDR3 sequence (DNA): TGTGCCAGTAGCGGGAGGGCCAACCAACCAGGCATTCAGTACTTC.

This sequence joins TRBV7-6 and TRBJ2-1, with 7 bases matching TRBD2. Germline V gives CDR1 SGHVS, CDR2 FNYEAQ. V was clipped by 5 bases and J by 5 bases; unmatched bases: 3. The CDR3 sequence is 13 residues long. DNA of the CDR3: TGTGCCAGCAGCCATCGGGGGGACAATGAGCAGTTCTTC. It specifies CASSHRGDNEQFF.

The chain couples TRBV6-5 to TRBJ2-7; 7 bases match TRBD2. Germline assignment: CDR1 MNHEY and CDR2 SVGAGI. The CDR3 loop spans 14 amino acids. V lost 4 bases, J lost 2 bases, and 5 bases stayed unmatched. In DNA, the CDR3 is TGTGCCAGCAGTTGGGGGGGACCAACCTACGAGCAGTACTTC. Its protein product is CASSWGGPTYEQYF.

The chain combines TRBV28 with TRBJ2-7; 10 nucleotides match TRBD1. This CDR3 contains 14 residues. With 5 bases clipped from V and 7 bases from J, the junction kept 8 bases outside the gene matches. Germline V CDR1 and CDR2: MDHEN, SYDVKM. CDR3 DNA sequence: TGTGCCAGCAGTCTAAGACAGGGGGCGCGGGAGCAGTACTTC. Its protein product is CASSLRQGAREQYF.

This clone was counted a single time. CDR3: CAISGTSGSTGELFF. The CDR3 DNA is TGTGCCATCAGTGGGACTAGCGGAAGCACCGGGGAGCTGTTTTTT. The chain has TRBV10-3 and TRBJ2-2, with 10 bases that match TRBD2. Losses at the gene ends were 4 bases for V and 4 bases for J; bases not matched to a gene: 3. The CDR3 is 15 residues long. The V gene's germline CDR1 is ENHRY and CDR2 SYGVKD.

The chain employs TRBV6-6 and TRBJ2-3; TRBD2 matches at 7 bases. Germline CDR1 MNHNY, CDR2 SVGAGI (reference sequence). Trimming removed 5 bases from V and 2 bases from J; junction bases left unmatched: 4. There are 14 residues in the CDR3. DNA of the CDR3: TGTGCCAGCAGTACAACTAGCGTCACAGATACGCAGTATTTT. It translates to CASSTTSVTDTQYF.

The V call is TRBV4-1, the J call TRBJ2-2; 7 positions match TRBD2. The J segment lost 5 bases and the V segment lost 5 bases, leaving 11 bases of the junction unmatched. The CDR3 is 16 amino acids. Germline V gene data show CDR1 as MGHRA and CDR2 as YSYEKL. The CDR3 coding sequence is TGCGCCAGCAGCTCGACTGGGAGGGGAATAACCGGGGAGCTGTTTTTT. This encodes CASSSTGRGITGELFF.

The chain employs TRBV29-1 and TRBJ2-7; 7 bases are shared with TRBD2. J gave up 7 bases and V 7 bases, and 10 bases lay outside the gene matches. The CDR3 is 12 residues long. Germline V lookup: CDR1 SQVTM, CDR2 ANQGSEA. CDR3 sequence: CSAKGPGREQYF. CDR3 coding DNA: TGCAGCGCCAAGGGACCCGGGAGGGAGCAGTACTTC.

This sequence joins TRBV6-5 and TRBJ2-5, with TRBD2 matching 9 bases. This CDR3 is 15 amino acids long. With 0 bases clipped from V and 5 bases from J, the junction kept 4 bases outside the gene matches. In germline, CDR1 is MNHEY, CDR2 SVGAGI. Here the CDR3 DNA reads TGTGCCAGCAGTTACTCGGCGGGGGGGCGGGAGACCCAGTACTTC. This encodes CASSYSAGGRETQYF.

The rearrangement uses TRBV11-2 and TRBJ2-1, with 9 nucleotides matching TRBD1. CDR1 SGHAT and CDR2 FQNNGV come from the germline V gene. This CDR3 has 16 residues. J lost 7 bases, V lost 3 bases, and 10 bases had no gene match. CDR3 loop: CASSLRYRGRENEQFF. The CDR3, as DNA: TGTGCCAGCAGCTTGCGGTACAGGGGGCGAGAGAATGAGCAGTTCTTC.

The table lists this clone with many counts. The chain combines TRBV19 with TRBJ2-7; TRBD1 agrees at 10 bases. Germline-derived CDR1 and CDR2 are LNHDA and SQIVND (reference sequence). V dropped 7 bases and J dropped 5; count of bases not matched to a gene: 5. There are 13 residues in the CDR3. CDR3 amino acids: CASTRTGGHEQYF. The CDR3 DNA reads as TGTGCCAGTACCCGGACAGGGGGACACGAGCAGTACTTC.

The chain recombines TRBV11-2 with TRBJ1-1, with TRBD1 as a possible D gene (6 bases). V lost 5 bases and J lost 4, with 14 bases in between. Germline V gene sequence: CDR1 SGHAT, CDR2 FQNNGV. This CDR3 spans 14 amino acids. The CDR3 reads CASSIPGQITEAFF. The DNA of the CDR3 is TGTGCCAGCAGCATCCCGGGACAAATCACTGAAGCTTTCTTT.

The V gene is TRBV6-2 or TRBV6-3, the J gene TRBJ1-2; D possibly corresponds to TRBD1 (6 bases). CDR1 and CDR2 (germline): MNHEY, SVGEGT. The CDR3 covers 16 residues. V was pared by 5 bases and J by 4 bases, with 20 bases between. CDR3 residues: CASSPIRDTRAYGYTF. The CDR3 DNA sequence: TGTGCCAGCAGTCCAATACGGGACACACGAGCCTATGGCTACACCTTC.